These 11 T cell receptor beta chains share one sample of origin, sequenced in a study of blood T cells in healthy people across ages. A second PCR, run for roughly 7 to 11 cycles, used a sample-barcoded 5' primer plus a J-beta primer mix. TCRdb analysed the 5' RACE reads with MiXCR anew, one entry per CDR3 protein. The sample has some 900,000 distinct CDR3 sequences; about 28% are singletons. The specimen sequenced was blood. Receptor source: an elderly woman in good health.

As regards this clonotype: A much bigger clone sits one base away, suggesting this may be a read error. This chain joins TRBV24-1 and TRBJ2-1; D might be TRBD2 (5 bases). The CDR3 has 16 residues. Germline CDR1 is KGHDR and CDR2 is SFDVKD. The ends were cut back, 4 bases at V and 4 bases at J, with 16 bases in the middle. The CDR3 bases are TGTGCCACCAGTGACAGGAGCGTATCGGGGTACAATGAGCAGTTCTTC. Its translation: CATSDRSVSGYNEQFF.

The table lists this clonotype with many counts. The chain uses TRBV20-1 and TRBJ2-1; D gene unclear. Germline V gene data show CDR1 as DFQATT and CDR2 as SNEGSKA (reference sequence). The length of the CDR3 is 13 residues. Trimming cost V 6 bases and J 4 bases, with 13 bases left between them. The DNA of the CDR3 is TGCAGTGCCAGACATGAAAGGTACAATGAGCAGTTCTTC. Encoded protein: CSARHERYNEQFF.

This clonotype has a handful of counts. The chain has TRBV10-2 and TRBJ1-1; D is ambiguous. CDR1 is WSHSY and CDR2 is SAAADI in the germline V gene. V dropped 6 bases and J dropped 1 base, with 12 bases sitting between them. This CDR3 region has 14 residues. As DNA, the CDR3 is TGCGCCAGCAGCAAAACAGAGGGGAACACTGAAGCTTTCTTT. Translating gives CASSKTEGNTEAFF.

This clonotype has a handful of counts. The V gene is TRBV6-5, the J gene TRBJ1-6, with 8 bases lining up with TRBD1. Per germline, CDR1 MNHEY and CDR2 SVGAGI. After removal of 5 bases from V and 7 bases from J, the junction contained 10 bases not matched to a gene. This CDR3 has 16 residues. CDR3 sequence reads: CASSHKRQGMNSPLHF. For the CDR3, the DNA is TGTGCCAGCAGTCACAAACGACAGGGGATGAATTCACCCCTCCACTTT.

This clonotype was counted once. The chain is built from TRBV12-3 or TRBV12-4 and TRBJ1-2, with 8 bases that match TRBD1. The CDR3 totals 15 residues. With 2 bases clipped from V and 4 bases from J, the junction kept 6 bases outside the gene matches. The CDR3 spells CASSLKRTGIYGYTF. The CDR3 DNA follows: TGTGCCAGCAGTTTAAAAAGGACAGGGATCTATGGCTACACCTTC.

This clonotype was seen at least ten times. The chain carries TRBV7-9 and TRBJ2-7; a weak D match, TRBD1 (5 bases). The CDR3 runs to 11 residues. V was cut by 1 base and J by 7 bases, with 5 bases left in between. Germline V gives CDR1 SEHNR, CDR2 FQNEAQ (reference sequence). CDR3 bases: TGTGCCAGCAGCTTAGACAGGGAGCAGTACTTC. Its translation: CASSLDREQYF.

This clonotype was observed at least ten times. The rearrangement links TRBV6-2 or TRBV6-3 to TRBJ1-2; D not certain. Germline loops: CDR1 MNHEY, CDR2 SVGEGT. Trimming removed 2 bases from V and 2 bases from J, with 3 bases in between. There are 12 residues in the CDR3. This chain's CDR3 is CASSYGNYGYTF. In DNA form, the CDR3 reads TGTGCCAGCAGTTACGGCAACTATGGCTACACCTTC.

The J gene is TRBJ2-2, the V gene TRBV10-3, with TRBD1 identical over 7 bases. The CDR3 runs to 15 residues. V was clipped by 6 bases and J by 0 bases; unmatched bases: 4. The germline CDR1 and CDR2 sequences are ENHRY and SYGVKD. CDR3 protein: CAIRVGQPNTGELFF. The CDR3 bases are TGTGCCATCAGGGTGGGACAGCCGAACACCGGGGAGCTGTTTTTT.

The chain employs TRBV28 and TRBJ2-7, with D maybe TRBD2 (6 bases). The V end was cut by 2 bases, the J end by 3 bases, with 11 bases between. CDR1 and CDR2 from the germline V gene are MDHEN and SYDVKM. The CDR3 is made up of 14 amino acids. This CDR3 is CASSLRGLIYEQYF. Here the CDR3 DNA reads TGTGCCAGCAGTTTACGGGGACTGATCTACGAGCAGTACTTC.

This clonotype turned up a few times. One base away lies a much larger clone, so this may be a sequencing read error. The chain is built from TRBV25-1 and TRBJ2-1; 8 positions match TRBD2. The CDR3 loop spans 15 amino acids. Germline lookup yields CDR1 MGHDK and CDR2 SYGVNS. Trimming removed 6 bases from V and 7 bases from J; junction bases left unmatched: 11. CDR3 sequence reads: CASREPGLGGNEQFF. In DNA form, the CDR3 reads TGTGCCAGCAGGGAACCGGGACTAGGGGGGAATGAGCAGTTCTTC.

This clonotype appeared many times. The chain has TRBV7-9 and TRBJ1-1; 10 nucleotides match TRBD1. The CDR3 has 18 amino acids. J lost 1 base, V lost 5 bases, and 13 bases had no gene match. CDR1 is SEHNR and CDR2 is FQNEAQ in the germline V gene (reference sequence). CDR3 nucleotide sequence: TGTGCCAGCAGCCCAGGGGGGACGACAGGGGGCGGGAACACTGAAGCTTTCTTT. Protein product: CASSPGGTTGGGNTEAFF.